The T cell receptor (beta chain) under discussion was sequenced for a study of cytomegalovirus exposure and HLA in healthy donors. Regarding the study as a whole: Through in vitro validation, a few CMV-associated chains were shown to be specific for CMV antigens.

The primer mix had 60 Vbeta and 13 Jbeta primers. Assay used: immunoSEQ multiplex PCR; TCRdb lists only in-frame clones, some missing. The data show about 130,000 clones, under 85% seen once. Germline-derived CDR1 and CDR2 are LNHDA and SQIVND (reference sequence). The CDR3 length is 13 residues. The junction had 7 bases not matched to a gene; V was cut back by 9 bases and J by 5 bases. This clone was seen only once. Its target is not known. V gene TRBV19 combines with J gene TRBJ2-5; 9 nucleotides align to TRBD2. The clonotype originates from a woman in her forties or fifties in good health and CMV-seropositive. The sequenced sample was PBMCs. CDR3 protein: CASCGGARETQYF. The CDR3 coding sequence is TGTGCCAGCTGCGGGGGGGCCCGGGAGACCCAGTACTTC.